A selection of T cell receptor beta chains follows, all from one sample in a study of blood T cell repertoires in COVID-19. Sequenced by immunoSEQ multiplex PCR; TCRdb stores in-frame clones only, minus some. Of around 47,000 clones listed, approximately 80% are singletons. Sequencing was done on a sample of peripheral blood. Receptors were obtained from a man in his sixties or seventies with active COVID-19. CDR3s include the opening cysteine and the closing phenylalanine or tryptophan. The order of the fields is clone size, V gene, D gene, J gene, CDR3 DNA, CDR3 protein. D genes are given only for firm matches. Clone size, where shown, is once, few, many, or a class for clones that have expanded.

once,TRBV2,.,TRBJ1-6,TGTGCCAGCAGCATGATGGCGGGAAATTCACCCCTCCACTTT,CASSMMAGNSPLHF
.,TRBV19,TRBD2,TRBJ2-3,TGTGCCAGTAGTATAGTTGGCGGGGGGGAGCAGTATTTT,CASSIVGGGEQYF
.,TRBV29-1,.,TRBJ1-4,TGCAGCGTTGAAGGGGGAGAGTGGGCAGAAAAACTGTTTTTT,CSVEGGEWAEKLFF
.,TRBV7-9,.,TRBJ1-2,TGTGCCAGCAGCCTGGGGACTGATGGCTACACCTTC,CASSLGTDGYTF
.,TRBV9,TRBD1,TRBJ2-1,TGTGCCAGCAGCGTAGAACAGGGGGCCCTCAATGAGCAGTTCTTC,CASSVEQGALNEQFF
few,TRBV6-5,TRBD1,TRBJ1-2,TGTGCCAGCAGCCCGGGGGGACAGGAGGGCTATGGCTACACCTTC,CASSPGGQEGYGYTF
.,TRBV2,TRBD1,TRBJ2-1,TGTGCCAGCAGTCCGGGACAGGGATCTTACAATGAGCAGTTCTTC,CASSPGQGSYNEQFF
.,TRBV11-3,.,TRBJ2-1,TGTGCCAGCAGCCGTAGGGGGGGCTCCTACAATGAGCAGTTCTTC,CASSRRGGSYNEQFF
.,TRBV30,.,TRBJ1-3,TGTGCCTGGGCCAAGCCCCTTAGCTCTGGAAACACCATATATTTT,CAWAKPLSSGNTIYF
.,TRBV19,.,TRBJ1-2,TGTGCCAGTAGTATCTCCTTCTATGGCTACACCTTC,CASSISFYGYTF
.,TRBV15,.,TRBJ2-7,TGTGCCACCAGCAGAGTGGGGGGTCCCCCCTACGAGCAGTACTTC,CATSRVGGPPYEQYF
.,TRBV7-2,TRBD2,TRBJ2-3,TGTGCCAGCAGCTTAGGGACTAGCGGGGGGGCGGATACGCAGTATTTT,CASSLGTSGGADTQYF
.,TRBV21-1,.,TRBJ1-5,TGTGCCAGCATGAAGGGGTATCAGCCCCAGCATTTT,CASMKGYQPQHF
.,TRBV7-3,TRBD1,TRBJ2-7,TGTGCCAGCAGCTGGGGACAGGGGTCCTCGTACGAGCAGTACTTC,CASSWGQGSSYEQYF
few,TRBV12-3/TRBV12-4,TRBD1,TRBJ1-1,TGTGCCAGCATGGGACAGATGAACACTGAAGCTTTCTTT,CASMGQMNTEAFF
.,TRBV27,TRBD1,TRBJ1-1,TGTGCCAGCAGTTTGACAGGGGCGGCCACTGAAGCTTTCTTT,CASSLTGAATEAFF
.,TRBV30,TRBD1,TRBJ1-2,TGTGCCTGGAGTATCGGACAGGGGGCCTATGGCTACACCTTC,CAWSIGQGAYGYTF
few,TRBV6-2/TRBV6-3,TRBD1,TRBJ2-7,TGTGCCAGCAGCTGGAACCGCCAGGGGGCGATGGACGAGCAGTACTTC,CASSWNRQGAMDEQYF
.,TRBV19,.,TRBJ1-4,TGTGCCAGTAGTTCTCCAGGCGAAAAACTGTTTTTT,CASSSPGEKLFF
.,TRBV7-8,TRBD2,TRBJ2-7,TGTGCCAGCAGCCACCGACTAGCGGGGGGAGCTACAGAGCAGTACTTC,CASSHRLAGGATEQYF
.,TRBV5-1,.,TRBJ1-6,TGCGCCAGCAGCGTGACAGGTTTAGAATCACCCCTCCACTTT,CASSVTGLESPLHF
.,TRBV7-9,TRBD2,TRBJ2-3,TGTGCCAGCACCCTTGCGGGGGGTCCAGATACGCAGTATTTT,CASTLAGGPDTQYF
.,TRBV30,TRBD2,TRBJ2-5,TGTGCCTGGAGTATATTCCGACTAGCGACTAAAGAGACCCAGTACTTC,CAWSIFRLATKETQYF
once,TRBV20-1,TRBD2,TRBJ2-7,TGCAGTGCTAGTGTGGGACTAGACGCCGAGCAGTACTTC,CSASVGLDAEQYF
.,TRBV5-1,TRBD2,TRBJ2-5,TGCGCCAGCAGCTTAAGCGGGAGCCAAGAGACCCAGTACTTC,CASSLSGSQETQYF
.,TRBV2,.,TRBJ2-7,TGTGCCAGCAGTGTGGGCGGGGACGAGCAGTACTTC,CASSVGGDEQYF
.,TRBV7-2,.,TRBJ2-1,TGTGCCAGCAGCTTAGATTCTATTGCGGGGTACAATGAGCAGTTCTTC,CASSLDSIAGYNEQFF
.,TRBV19,.,TRBJ1-3,TGTGCCAGTTACCAGGGGATCTCTGGAAACACCATATATTTT,CASYQGISGNTIYF
once,TRBV7-9,.,TRBJ2-1,TGTGCCAGCAGCCCCCCTCGGGTGGCCCTCAATGAGCAGTTCTTC,CASSPPRVALNEQFF